A single sample is the source of the 27 T cell receptor beta chains below, sequenced in a study of blood T cells in healthy people across ages. With a J-beta primer mix and a sample-barcoded 5' primer, a second PCR ran about 7 to 11 cycles. MiXCR, applied by TCRdb to the 5' RACE reads, yields one record per CDR3 protein. The table lists more than 1,400,000 distinct CDR3 sequences, around 39% of them singletons. The sequencing sample was made of blood. All receptors derive from a young woman in good health.

This clonotype turned up a few times. The chain joins TRBV5-1 to TRBJ2-1; 16 bases agree with TRBD2. Germline V gene lookup returns CDR1 SGHRS and CDR2 YFSETQ. Unmatched junction bases numbered 4, after V lost 4 bases and J lost 3 bases. The CDR3 consists of 17 residues. The CDR3, as DNA: TGCGCCAGCAGCATGGGACTAGCGGGAGGGATCTACAATGAGCAGTTCTTC. Translation: CASSMGLAGGIYNEQFF. The whole variable domain, remainder taken from reference TRBV5-1 and TRBJ2-1, is KAGVTQTPRYLIKTRGQQVTLSCSPISGHRSVSWYQQTPGQGLQFLFEYFSETQRNKGNFPGRFSGRQFSNSRSEMNVSTLELGDSALYLCASSMGLAGGIYNEQFFGPGTRLTVL.

The V and J genes are TRBV5-1 and TRBJ1-2, with D perhaps matching TRBD1 (6 bases). The CDR3 consists of 14 residues. Between the trimmed V and J ends, which lost 1 base and 4 bases, there was a span of 11 bases. The V gene's germline CDR1 is SGHRS and CDR2 YFSETQ. The DNA of the CDR3 is TGCGCCAGCAGCTTGCTTACAGGGACCTATGGCTACACCTTC. Translation gives CASSLLTGTYGYTF.

This CDR3 is CAWSEGSVSNQPQHF. The DNA of the CDR3 is TGTGCCTGGAGTGAAGGTAGCGTTAGCAATCAGCCCCAGCATTTT. The chain employs TRBV30 and TRBJ1-5, with D uncertain. Trimming left V 1 base short and J 0 bases short, with 10 bases between. The CDR3 sequence is 15 residues long. Germline CDR1 GTSNPN, CDR2 SVGIG (reference sequence).

This clonotype came up a few times. The chain carries TRBV9 and TRBJ2-3; D gene ambiguous. The CDR3 spans 14 residues. Between the trimmed V and J ends, which lost 2 bases and 6 bases, there was a span of 13 bases. The V gene's germline CDR1 is SGDLS and CDR2 YYNGEE. CDR3 sequence: CASSVDGPTDTQYF. DNA for the CDR3: TGTGCCAGCAGCGTCGATGGGCCGACCGATACGCAGTATTTT.

In its sample, this clonotype was seen a few times. The chain recombines TRBV12-3 or TRBV12-4 with TRBJ2-1, with TRBD2 matching over 9 bases. Trimming removed 5 bases from V and 7 bases from J; junction bases left unmatched: 15. The CDR3 length is 17 residues. The DNA for the CDR3 is TGTGCCAGCAGTCCCCGCCCTCGCGGGGGGGCAGGTAATGAGCAGTTCTTC. Translating gives CASSPRPRGGAGNEQFF.

In its sample, this clonotype was seen a few times. The rearrangement uses TRBV10-3 and TRBJ2-5; perhaps D is TRBD1 or TRBD2 (6 bases each). The V end lost 6 bases, the J end lost 11 bases, and 16 bases lay between the germline ends. The CDR3 covers 12 residues. Germline loops: CDR1 ENHRY, CDR2 SYGVKD. The CDR3 nucleotides read TGTGCCATCAGAAGGGGGGATAATGAGCAGTACTTC. This sequence encodes CAIRRGDNEQYF.

The table lists this clonotype with many counts. This chain joins TRBV28 and TRBJ1-6, with D perhaps matching TRBD1 (6 bases). The V gene lost 10 bases and the J gene lost 6 bases, with 16 bases spanning the gap. Germline loops: CDR1 MDHEN, CDR2 SYDVKM. The CDR3 contains 14 residues. The CDR3 DNA sequence: TGTGCCACCAGACGACAGGTGTTTAATTCACCCCTCCACTTT. The encoded protein is CATRRQVFNSPLHF.

V and J are TRBV11-3 and TRBJ2-3; a weak D match, TRBD1 (6 bases). Trimming left V 4 bases short and J 5 bases short, with 10 bases between. The CDR3 covers 13 residues. Germline lookup yields CDR1 SGHNT and CDR2 YENEEA. The CDR3: CASSSYREDTQYF. Here the CDR3 DNA reads TGTGCCAGCAGCTCCTACAGGGAAGATACGCAGTATTTT.

This clonotype occurred a few times. This sequence joins TRBV3-1 and TRBJ2-3; 8 bases fit TRBD2. V shed 6 bases and J 4 bases; nucleotides not matched to a gene: 9. The germline gives CDR1 LGHDT, CDR2 YNNKEL (reference sequence). The CDR3 is 15 amino acids. The CDR3 reads CASRGRAGEPDTQYF. CDR3 bases: TGTGCCAGCAGGGGTCGAGCGGGAGAGCCAGATACGCAGTATTTT.

As for this clonotype: A much larger clone lies one base from this, so it may be a read error. The CDR3 region is CASSFSGRVHEQYF. DNA for the CDR3: TGTGCCAGCAGCTTTAGCGGGAGAGTCCACGAGCAGTACTTC. This chain connects TRBV5-5 to TRBJ2-7, with 9 bases fitting TRBD2. Germline CDR1 SGHKS, CDR2 YYEKEE (reference sequence). The CDR3 loop spans 14 amino acids. The V and J ends lost 2 bases and 5 bases, in that order; junction bases with no gene match: 5.

This clonotype was counted ten times or more. The rearrangement joins TRBV10-1 to TRBJ2-3; D is undetermined. The CDR3 length is 16 residues. In germline, CDR1 is WNHNN, CDR2 SYGVQD (reference sequence). V was cut by 4 bases and J by 0 bases, with 14 bases left in between. The CDR3 bases are TGCGCCAGCAGTGCGTCCTGGACGGCTAGCACAGATACGCAGTATTTT. Residues: CASSASWTASTDTQYF.

This clonotype showed up just a few times. The genes are TRBV18 and TRBJ1-2, with TRBD1 matching 7 bases. With V trimmed by 6 bases and J by 0 bases, 13 bases remained unmatched. The germline CDR1 and CDR2 sequences are KGHSH and LQKENI. This CDR3 contains 17 residues. The CDR3: CASSPGTVPESNYGYTF. CDR3 DNA sequence: TGTGCCAGCTCGCCAGGGACAGTGCCAGAGTCTAACTATGGCTACACCTTC.

V is TRBV2 and J is TRBJ2-3; the D gene is possibly TRBD1 (6 bases). CDR3 size: 16 residues. Germline V gene lookup returns CDR1 SNHLY and CDR2 FYNNEI. Trimming took 6 bases from V and 0 from J, leaving 16 bases between them. CDR3: CASRGDGTRSTDTQYF. The CDR3 coding sequence is TGTGCCAGCAGAGGAGACGGGACAAGGAGCACAGATACGCAGTATTTT. The full variable domain, with the rest looked up from reference TRBV2 and TRBJ2-3, is EPEVTQTPSHQVTQMGQEVILRCVPISNHLYFYWYRQILGQKVEFLVSFYNNEISEKSEIFDDQFSVERPDGSNFTLKIRSTKLEDSAMYFCASRGDGTRSTDTQYFGPGTRLTVL.

This chain uses TRBV7-2 with TRBJ2-3; D is unresolved. The CDR3 is 14 residues long. V was shortened by 0 bases and J by 5 bases, with 9 bases between the two germline ends. CDR1 and CDR2 from the germline V gene are SGHTA and FQGNSA. The chain's CDR3 is CASSLAKALDTQYF. In nucleotides, the CDR3 is TGTGCCAGCAGCTTAGCCAAGGCGTTAGATACGCAGTATTTT.

This clonotype was seen more than once but under ten times. The chain couples TRBV29-1 to TRBJ1-2; possibly TRBD1 for D (6 bases). Trimming removed 7 bases from V and 2 bases from J, with 14 bases in between. There are 13 residues in the CDR3. Per germline, CDR1 SQVTM and CDR2 ANQGSEA. CDR3 protein: CSDTGSENYGYTF. The CDR3 DNA sequence: TGCAGCGATACAGGGTCAGAAAACTATGGCTACACCTTC.

V gene TRBV12-3 or TRBV12-4 combines with J gene TRBJ2-3, with D possibly being TRBD2 (6 bases). The CDR3 covers 15 residues. Trimming left V 4 bases short and J 4 bases short, with 15 bases between. The CDR3 sequence: CASSSREISPDTQYF. CDR3 nucleotide sequence: TGTGCCAGCAGTTCCCGGGAGATTAGCCCAGATACGCAGTATTTT.

This clonotype has only one observation. The J gene is TRBJ2-5, the V gene TRBV20-1; 7 nucleotides agree with TRBD1. The end of the DNA fits TRBJ2-7 better, so the J call may be wrong. The CDR3 sequence is 14 residues long. Looked up from germline, CDR1 is DFQATT and CDR2 is SNEGSKA (reference sequence). CDR3 region: CSAWTGTDRYEQYF. CDR3 nucleotides: TGCAGTGCTTGGACAGGTACCGATAGGTACGAGCAGTACTTC.

This clonotype was recorded a few times. The V and J genes are TRBV7-8 and TRBJ2-7, with 9 bases matching TRBD2. Trimming cost V 4 bases and J 0 bases; bases outside gene matches: 7. The germline V gene has CDR1 SGHVS and CDR2 FQNEAQ. The CDR3 totals 16 residues. The chain's CDR3 is CASSSTRAGGSYEQYF. CDR3 nucleotides: TGTGCCAGCAGCTCCACCCGAGCGGGAGGCTCCTACGAGCAGTACTTC.

This rearrangement joins TRBV12-3 or TRBV12-4 to TRBJ2-3; either TRBD1 or TRBD2 may fit D (5 bases each). The germline V and J ends were trimmed by 6 bases and 3 bases, with 16 bases remaining between them. The CDR3 runs 15 residues. CDR3 bases: TGTGCCAGCAGCCCCGGGGCTCTGAATACAGATACGCAGTATTTT. Its protein is CASSPGALNTDTQYF.

The chain combines TRBV6-1 with TRBJ2-3; D ambiguous. CDR1 is MNHNS and CDR2 is SASEGT in the germline V gene. The CDR3 contains 15 residues. Trimming cost V 6 bases and J 0 bases, with 13 bases left between them. In DNA form, the CDR3 reads TGTGCCAGCAGGTCGGGCCGTGCTAGCACAGATACGCAGTATTTT. This encodes CASRSGRASTDTQYF.

V usage is TRBV5-1 and J usage is TRBJ2-6, with D perhaps TRBD1 (5 bases). The CDR3 runs 17 residues. The ends were cut back, 0 bases at V and 0 bases at J, with 10 bases in the middle. Germline V CDR1 and CDR2: SGHRS, YFSETQ. This chain's CDR3 is CASSLDRTSSGANVLTF. CDR3 sequence (DNA): TGCGCCAGCAGCTTGGACAGGACCAGCTCTGGGGCCAACGTCCTGACTTTC.

In this sample, this clonotype turned up a few times. The V call is TRBV5-1, the J call TRBJ1-1; D gene unclear. The germline V and J ends were trimmed by 4 bases and 7 bases, with 14 bases remaining between them. Germline lookup yields CDR1 SGHRS and CDR2 YFSETQ. The CDR3 is made up of 13 amino acids. The CDR3 here is CASSVLAGIEAFF. Written as DNA, the CDR3 is TGCGCCAGCAGCGTTCTAGCCGGGATTGAAGCTTTCTTT. Full variable domain (missing parts from reference TRBV5-1 and TRBJ1-1): KAGVTQTPRYLIKTRGQQVTLSCSPISGHRSVSWYQQTPGQGLQFLFEYFSETQRNKGNFPGRFSGRQFSNSRSEMNVSTLELGDSALYLCASSVLAGIEAFFGQGTRLTVV.

The V and J genes are TRBV20-1 and TRBJ2-7; no definite D call. This CDR3 spans 15 amino acids. Per the germline V gene, CDR1 is DFQATT and CDR2 is SNEGSKA (reference sequence). The ends were cut back, 6 bases at V and 0 bases at J, with 18 bases in the middle. CDR3: CSAAKTGVSSYEQYF. Here the CDR3 DNA reads TGCAGTGCCGCAAAGACTGGGGTTAGCTCCTACGAGCAGTACTTC.

The chain recombines TRBV11-2 with TRBJ1-6, with 7 bases matching TRBD1. V lost 5 bases, J lost 0 bases, and 19 bases stayed unmatched. The V gene's germline CDR1 is SGHAT and CDR2 FQNNGV. The CDR3 consists of 21 residues. The CDR3 nucleotides read TGTGCCAGCAGCGGGGGAGACGGGACAGTCCCATCGAGCTCCTATAATTCACCCCTCCACTTT. Translation gives CASSGGDGTVPSSSYNSPLHF. Using reference TRBV11-2 and TRBJ1-6 for the parts outside the CDR3, the full variable domain is EAGVAQSPRYKIIEKRQSVAFWCNPISGHATLYWYQQILGQGPKLLIQFQNNGVVDDSQLPKDRFSAERLKGVDSTLKIQPAKLEDSAVYLCASSGGDGTVPSSSYNSPLHFGNGTRLTVT.

This chain links TRBV20-1 with TRBJ1-5, with TRBD1 matching over 8 bases. The germline CDR1 and CDR2 sequences are DFQATT and SNEGSKA (reference sequence). CDR3 length: 14 amino acids. V lost 4 bases and J lost 6; bases outside the gene matches: 8. CDR3 bases: TGCAGTGCTACCCGAGGACAGGGCAGTCAGCCCCAGCATTTT. This sequence encodes CSATRGQGSQPQHF.

This clonotype was counted a few times. The chain recombines TRBV6-5 with TRBJ2-7, with D possibly being TRBD2 (5 bases). The V gene lost 5 bases and the J gene lost 3 bases, with 11 bases spanning the gap. This CDR3 is 13 amino acids long. The germline CDR1 and CDR2 sequences are MNHEY and SVGAGI. The CDR3 DNA is TGTGCCAGCAGTGCCGGGGTCTACTACGAGCAGTACTTC. Protein sequence: CASSAGVYYEQYF.

This clonotype was seen a handful of times. The chain has TRBV20-1 and TRBJ2-1; D possibly corresponds to TRBD2 (5 bases). Germline CDR1 reads DFQATT; CDR2 reads SNEGSKA (reference sequence). This CDR3 comprises 15 residues. Trimming removed 5 bases from V and 9 bases from J, with 23 bases in between. The DNA of the CDR3 is TGCAGTGCTTGCGATAGCGCCGGACCCCTTGGTGAGCAGTTCTTC. Amino acid sequence: CSACDSAGPLGEQFF.